This T cell receptor (beta chain) appears in the sequencing data of a study of sequential checkpoint blockade in melanoma. Study-wide background: Randomization was 1:1 between first-line nivolumab→ipilimumab and ipilimumab→nivolumab.

This CDR3 is built from 15 residues. Unmatched junction bases numbered 3, after V lost 4 bases and J lost 5 bases. CDR1 is KGHSH and CDR2 is LQKENI in the germline V gene. Treatment meaning: randomized to nivolumab then ipilimumab (arm A) or the reverse (arm B). No patient had prior DNA-damaging chemotherapy. PBMC sorting kept live CD3+CD8+ cells without CD19 or CD56. Measured with immunoSEQ multiplex PCR; TCRdb has only the in-frame clones, and not every one. This sample carries 20,000 to 25,000 clones, roughly four fifths of them seen once, and the ten largest clones take around 10%. This clonotype was sampled from a human donor with melanoma. V gene TRBV18 combines with J gene TRBJ2-1, with 12 bases fitting TRBD1. The sequences come from CD8+ T cells sorted from blood (inferred from file names), collected from a patient given nivolumab and ipilimumab in sequence. The CDR3 DNA sequence: TGTGCCAGCTCACTTGGGACAGGGGGCCACAATGAGCAGTTCTTC. Its translation: CASSLGTGGHNEQFF.